Shown below are 2 T cell receptor beta chains from a single sample sequenced in a study of shared clonotypes between healthy human individuals. As defined, naive CD8 cells were CD45RO-negative and positively selected for CCR7, with terminally differentiated effector memory CD45RA+ cells excluded. Data came from immunoSEQ multiplex PCR; TCRdb stores just in-frame clones and leaves some out. The sample includes around 650,000 clones, 90% to 97% of them seen just once. The material sequenced was naive CD8+ T cells sorted from blood. Every receptor here comes from a woman under 40 in good health.

This rearrangement joins TRBV19 to TRBJ1-1; no definite D call. This CDR3 is built from 13 residues. V lost 3 bases and J 3 bases, leaving 8 bases between the germline ends. Germline values: CDR1 LNHDA, CDR2 SQIVND (reference sequence). The DNA for the CDR3 is TGTGCCAGTAGTATTGGGCAGTACACTGAAGCTTTCTTT. It is translated as CASSIGQYTEAFF.

This chain joins TRBV28 and TRBJ2-2; 11 positions match TRBD2. Germline lookup yields CDR1 MDHEN and CDR2 SYDVKM. Losses at the gene ends were 8 bases for V and 7 bases for J; bases not matched to a gene: 12. This CDR3 contains 16 residues. CDR3 protein: CASSSKTSGNHGELFF. The CDR3 DNA sequence: TGTGCCAGCTCCTCAAAGACTAGCGGGAACCACGGGGAGCTGTTTTTT.